Below, one TCR beta chain is given with its context. Its antigen remains unknown. The data stem from a study of beta chain features in type 1 diabetes. Regarding the study as a whole: People with Type 1 diabetes carried modestly yet significantly shorter TCRB CDR3s in all four CD4+ subsets.

Expressed TCRB transcripts were sequenced because the isolated RNA had all been reverse transcribed beforehand. The table came from immunoSEQ multiplex PCR; TCRdb's copy has only in-frame clones and leaves some out. This sample has a few hundred thousand clones, with roughly a quarter found just once. Germline CDR1 and CDR2: GTSNPN and SVGIG (reference sequence). CDR3 length: 15 amino acids. V was pared by 3 bases and J by 8 bases, with 12 bases of the junction left unmatched. The source is a woman aged 30 to 39 with type 1 diabetes. The sample consisted of naive CD4+ T cells from blood. J is TRBJ1-4 and V is TRBV30; 7 nucleotides agree with TRBD1. The CDR3 nucleotides read TGTGCCTGGAGGTCTATGGAGGGGGCTGGAGAAAAACTGTTTTTT. It translates to CAWRSMEGAGEKLFF.